One and the same sample provided the 4 T cell receptor beta chains below, sequenced in a study of shared clonotypes between healthy human individuals. Data came from immunoSEQ multiplex PCR; TCRdb stores just in-frame clones and leaves some out. The table shows about 79,000 clones, with 62% occurring only once. What was sequenced was memory CD8+ T cells sorted from blood. Sample subset: CD45RO+ cells pooled with CCR7-negative TemRA cells. The origin of the receptors is a man younger than 45 in good health.

V gene TRBV6-4 combines with J gene TRBJ2-2; D unresolved. Germline CDR1 reads MRHNA; CDR2 reads SNTAGT. Trimming pared 0 bases from V and 2 bases from J, leaving 10 bases between. The CDR3 loop spans 16 amino acids. The CDR3 sequence is CASSDSAAENTGELFF. The DNA of the CDR3 is TGTGCCAGCAGTGACTCCGCGGCCGAAAACACCGGGGAGCTGTTTTTT.

CDR3 in DNA: TGTGCCAGCAGCTTAGCCGCGGGAGGGGGAGATACGCAGTATTTT. The encoded protein is CASSLAAGGGDTQYF. The chain couples TRBV7-9 to TRBJ2-3; 9 positions match TRBD2. Germline V gene data show CDR1 as SEHNR and CDR2 as FQNEAQ (reference sequence). Trimming took 0 bases from V and 5 from J; bases not matched to a gene: 3. This CDR3 is 15 amino acids long.

The V and J genes are TRBV6-6 and TRBJ1-2; the D gene is possibly TRBD1 (5 bases). The CDR3 has 13 amino acids. V lost 7 bases, J lost 4 bases, and 13 bases lay in between. In germline, CDR1 is MNHNY, CDR2 SVGAGI (reference sequence). The chain's CDR3 is CASTRGPAYGYTF. In DNA form, the CDR3 reads TGTGCCAGCACCCGGGGCCCCGCCTATGGCTACACCTTC.

CDR3 DNA sequence: TGTGCCAGCAGTTACTTGGAGTACGAGCAGTACTTC. Amino acid sequence: CASSYLEYEQYF. V gene TRBV6-6 combines with J gene TRBJ2-7; D not resolved. CDR1 is MNHNY and CDR2 is SVGAGI in the germline V gene (reference sequence). V lost 1 base to trimming and J lost 4 bases, with 5 bases between them. This CDR3 contains 12 residues.